These 14 T cell receptor beta chains share one sample of origin, sequenced in a study of cytomegalovirus exposure and HLA in healthy donors. Researchers ran the PCR with 60 Vbeta and 13 Jbeta primers. Produced via immunoSEQ multiplex PCR; TCRdb's table is partial and in-frame only. The sample table sets out approximately 110,000 clones. Input material: PBMCs. These receptors were obtained from a man between 18 and 35 years old in good health and CMV-seronegative.

This chain links TRBV28 with TRBJ2-5; 9 positions agree with TRBD2. The J call may be in error: the DNA end matches TRBJ2-7 better. The CDR3 has 14 residues. Germline loops: CDR1 MDHEN, CDR2 SYDVKM. CDR3 amino acids: CASSYLAGPYEQYF. The CDR3 nucleotides are TGTGCCAGCAGCTACCTAGCGGGGCCCTACGAGCAGTACTTC.

The chain carries TRBV18 and TRBJ2-2, with 9 positions matching TRBD1. CDR1 and CDR2 from the germline V gene are KGHSH and LQKENI. The CDR3 consists of 15 residues. V was clipped by 3 bases and J by 4 bases; unmatched bases: 3. The CDR3 DNA reads TGTGCCAGCTCACCGCCGACAGGGGGCACCGGGGAGCTGTTTTTT. It specifies CASSPPTGGTGELFF.

The chain links TRBV30 to TRBJ1-2; the match to TRBD1 covers 8 bases. Germline V CDR1 and CDR2: GTSNPN, SVGIG (reference sequence). V was clipped by 0 bases and J by 4 bases; unmatched bases: 7. The CDR3 contains 15 residues. Here the CDR3 DNA reads TGTGCCTGGAGTGTGGTGGACAGGGTATCCTATGGCTACACCTTC. Translating gives CAWSVVDRVSYGYTF.

The J gene is TRBJ2-5, the V gene TRBV10-3; 7 nucleotides agree with TRBD1. The CDR3 length is 17 residues. The V and J ends lost 4 bases and 5 bases, in that order; junction bases with no gene match: 16. Germline V gene lookup returns CDR1 ENHRY and CDR2 SYGVKD. The CDR3: CAISGNDRESIQETQYF. The CDR3, as DNA: TGTGCCATCAGTGGAAACGACAGGGAAAGTATACAGGAGACCCAGTACTTC.

CDR3: CASSLARGQPQHF. In nucleotides, the CDR3 is TGTGCCAGCAGTTTGGCCAGGGGCCAGCCCCAGCATTTT. The chain links TRBV6-5 to TRBJ1-5; D perhaps matches TRBD1 (6 bases). The CDR3 is made up of 13 amino acids. The V end lost 4 bases, the J end lost 7 bases, and 11 bases lay between the germline ends. Per germline, CDR1 MNHEY and CDR2 SVGAGI.

This rearrangement joins TRBV11-2 to TRBJ1-1; 9 positions agree with TRBD1. Germline-derived CDR1 and CDR2 are SGHAT and FQNNGV. The CDR3 is 18 residues long. Trimming cost V 3 bases and J 0 bases; bases outside gene matches: 11. The CDR3 bases are TGTGCCAGCAGCTTCATCGGACAGGGGACTAGAATGAACACTGAAGCTTTCTTT. Residues: CASSFIGQGTRMNTEAFF.

The rearrangement joins TRBV9 to TRBJ1-1; 8 bases fit TRBD1. The CDR3 extends over 16 amino acids. Germline values: CDR1 SGDLS, CDR2 YYNGEE. V shed 1 base and J 8 bases; nucleotides not matched to a gene: 13. The CDR3 DNA sequence: TGTGCCAGCAGCGTAAGCTCGCGGGGGACAGGAGAAGAAGCTTTCTTT. This codes for CASSVSSRGTGEEAFF.

The J gene is TRBJ2-6, the V gene TRBV19, with TRBD1 matching 8 bases. V lost 5 bases to trimming and J lost 2 bases; unmatched junction nucleotides: 2. Germline assignment: CDR1 LNHDA and CDR2 SQIVND (reference sequence). CDR3 length: 15 residues. The CDR3, as DNA: TGTGCCAGTAGTTCACAGGGGGCTGGGGCCAACGTCCTGACTTTC. This translates into CASSSQGAGANVLTF.

The chain combines TRBV5-1 with TRBJ2-3; 11 nucleotides match TRBD2. Germline V gives CDR1 SGHRS, CDR2 YFSETQ. The V and J ends lost 5 bases and 6 bases, in that order; junction bases with no gene match: 11. The CDR3 has 16 residues. The CDR3 loop reads CASRDASGGTGDTQYF. The CDR3 nucleotides are TGCGCCAGCAGAGACGCTAGCGGGGGGACCGGGGATACGCAGTATTTT.

The V gene is TRBV6-6, the J gene TRBJ2-1; TRBD1 matches 10 bases. V lost 6 bases and J lost 7; bases outside the gene matches: 9. Germline lookup yields CDR1 MNHNY and CDR2 SVGAGI (reference sequence). The CDR3 runs 15 residues. The CDR3 DNA sequence: TGTGCCAGCAGCGTACGCGGGACAGGGGTGAATGAGCAGTTCTTC. Encoded protein: CASSVRGTGVNEQFF.

This sequence joins TRBV5-4 and TRBJ2-2; 8 positions match TRBD1. The V segment lost 6 bases and the J segment 3 bases; nucleotides outside the gene matches: 13. The V gene's germline CDR1 is SGHNT and CDR2 YYREEE (reference sequence). CDR3 size: 17 residues. The CDR3 loop is CASIQGEETIDTGELFF. CDR3 DNA sequence: TGTGCCAGCATACAGGGGGAGGAGACCATCGACACCGGGGAGCTGTTTTTT.

The chain employs TRBV28 and TRBJ2-1; 7 positions match TRBD2. J gave up 3 bases and V 2 bases, and 4 bases lay outside the gene matches. The CDR3 has 15 amino acids. The germline V gene encodes CDR1 MDHEN and CDR2 SYDVKM. The DNA for the CDR3 is TGTGCCAGCAGTTTAGGGGGGGTCGACTACAATGAGCAGTTCTTC. Protein sequence: CASSLGGVDYNEQFF.

This chain links TRBV7-3 with TRBJ1-1, with D possibly TRBD1 on 6 matching bases. CDR3 length equals 14 residues. Trimming took off 3 bases at V and 4 bases at J, with 12 bases between the two ends. Germline loops: CDR1 SGHTA, CDR2 FQGTGA. The CDR3 DNA is TGTGCCAGCAGCTTGCAGGGGCTGGGCACTGAAGCTTTCTTT. It encodes CASSLQGLGTEAFF.

The rearrangement joins TRBV7-2 to TRBJ2-5; D is ambiguous. The J call may be mistaken, given a closer DNA end match to TRBJ2-7. The CDR3 runs 13 residues. The germline V gene encodes CDR1 SGHTA and CDR2 FQGNSA. The CDR3 DNA reads TGTGCCAGCAGTTTCCGAGAGGAGTACGAGCAGTACTTC. It is translated as CASSFREEYEQYF.